The 26 T cell receptor beta chains given below trace back to one sample, sequenced in a study of metastatic and nonmetastatic thyroid tumors. Every patient underwent thyroid surgery untreated. TCRdb re-called the PCR reads via MiXCR. The table shows tens of thousands of clones, with approximately 18% occurring only once. The material sequenced was blood. The receptors originated from a male donor with papillary thyroid cancer or a benign thyroid nodule (not recorded which). Some clones in this sample may be carry-over from other donors' samples.

The sample holds many counts of this clone. In DNA form, the CDR3 reads TGTGCCAGCAGTGCTAACAGGTTCGATACGCAGTATTTT. Protein: CASSANRFDTQYF. This chain links TRBV6-4 with TRBJ2-3, with D perhaps matching TRBD1 (5 bases). The CDR3 runs to 13 residues. The germline V and J ends were trimmed by 4 bases and 6 bases, with 11 bases remaining between them. Germline V gives CDR1 MRHNA, CDR2 SNTAGT.

At least ten counts were recorded for this clone. V gene TRBV6-5 combines with J gene TRBJ2-3; either TRBD1 or TRBD2 may supply D (6 bases each). The ends were cut back, 0 bases at V and 1 base at J, with 17 bases in the middle. This CDR3 is built from 18 residues. Germline V CDR1 and CDR2: MNHEY, SVGAGI. In nucleotides, the CDR3 is TGTGCCAGCAGTTACTCGGTGGGGGCTGAGCGGGGCACAGATACGCAGTATTTT. Translating it yields CASSYSVGAERGTDTQYF.

This clone was observed at least ten times. The chain recombines TRBV27 with TRBJ1-1, with TRBD1 as a possible D gene (6 bases). Germline lookup yields CDR1 MNHEY and CDR2 SMNVEV (reference sequence). The CDR3 loop spans 14 amino acids. The germline V and J ends were trimmed by 4 bases and 6 bases, with 15 bases remaining between them. This chain's CDR3 is CASSYRTESSEAFF. The CDR3 region has the DNA TGTGCCAGCAGTTATCGGACAGAAAGTTCTGAAGCTTTCTTT.

The chain carries TRBV19 and TRBJ2-7, with 9 bases lining up with TRBD2. The CDR3 extends over 14 amino acids. In germline, CDR1 is LNHDA, CDR2 SQIVND (reference sequence). With V trimmed by 5 bases and J by 0 bases, 2 bases remained unmatched. The CDR3 reads CASSAGGSSYEQYF. Here the CDR3 DNA reads TGTGCCAGTAGTGCGGGAGGGAGCTCCTACGAGCAGTACTTC. The full variable domain, completed using reference TRBV19 and TRBJ2-7, is DGGITQSPKYLFRKEGQNVTLSCEQNLNHDAMYWYRQDPGQGLRLIYYSQIVNDFQKGDIAEGYSVSREKKESFPLTVTSAQKNPTAFYLCASSAGGSSYEQYFGPGTRLTVT.

This clone was seen at least ten times. CDR3: CASSLGTGVETQYF. Written as DNA, the CDR3 is TGCGCCAGCAGCTTAGGGACAGGGGTAGAGACCCAGTACTTC. This rearrangement joins TRBV5-1 to TRBJ2-5; 10 bases are shared with TRBD1. Germline V gives CDR1 SGHRS, CDR2 YFSETQ. The V and J ends lost 2 bases and 4 bases, in that order; junction bases with no gene match: 2. CDR3 length equals 14 residues.

This clone was seen more than once but under ten times. This chain joins TRBV10-3 and TRBJ1-5; D not certain. Looked up from germline, CDR1 is ENHRY and CDR2 is SYGVKD. V lost 3 bases and J 7 bases, leaving 13 bases between the germline ends. CDR3 length equals 14 residues. CDR3 sequence: CAISDRVNNQPQHF. The CDR3 DNA reads as TGTGCCATCAGTGACCGGGTCAACAACCAGCCCCAGCATTTT.

The rearrangement joins TRBV20-1 to TRBJ2-5, with TRBD2 matching 13 bases. CDR3 size: 17 residues. Germline V lookup: CDR1 DFQATT, CDR2 SNEGSKA (reference sequence). The trim removed 0 bases at V and 5 bases at J, leaving 9 bases unmatched. The CDR3 DNA reads as TGCAGTGCTAGAGATGTCACTAGCGGGAGGGCCCGGGAGACCCAGTACTTC. Its protein product is CSARDVTSGRARETQYF.

The sample holds many counts of this clone. The genes are TRBV5-1 and TRBJ2-1; D perhaps matches TRBD2 (5 bases). Trimming stripped 1 base from V and 7 bases from J, with 15 bases between. Looked up from germline, CDR1 is SGHRS and CDR2 is YFSETQ. The length of the CDR3 is 15 residues. CDR3 amino acids: CASSLFGGLENEQFF. CDR3 DNA: TGCGCCAGCAGCTTGTTTGGCGGGTTGGAAAATGAGCAGTTCTTC.

This rearrangement joins TRBV9 to TRBJ2-5; no clear D. The CDR3 is 13 residues long. The germline V gene encodes CDR1 SGDLS and CDR2 YYNGEE. V lost 2 bases and J 5 bases, leaving 10 bases between the germline ends. The CDR3 DNA reads as TGTGCCAGCAGCGTTCTAGGGTCGGAGACCCAGTACTTC. This codes for CASSVLGSETQYF. The full variable domain, rest sourced from reference TRBV9 and TRBJ2-5, is DSGVTQTPKHLITATGQRVTLRCSPRSGDLSVYWYQQSLDQGLQFLIQYYNGEERAKGNILERFSAQQFPDLHSELNLSSLELGDSALYFCASSVLGSETQYFGPGTRLLVL.

The sample holds many counts of this clone. V and J are TRBV20-1 and TRBJ2-1; D ambiguous. Germline assignment: CDR1 DFQATT and CDR2 SNEGSKA (reference sequence). The V gene lost 1 base and the J gene lost 8 bases, with 18 bases spanning the gap. The CDR3 spans 15 residues. CDR3 sequence reads: CSARGSGHNPHEQFF. CDR3 bases: TGCAGTGCTAGAGGATCTGGGCACAACCCCCATGAGCAGTTCTTC.

The chain combines TRBV19 with TRBJ1-1; D is unclear. CDR1 is LNHDA, CDR2 SQIVND, per germline (reference sequence). Deletions cut 9 bases from V and 1 base from J, with 6 bases between. CDR3 length: 11 residues. The CDR3 nucleotides are TGTGCCAGAAAATGGAACACTGAAGCTTTCTTT. It is translated as CARKWNTEAFF.

This clone has at least ten counts. V gene TRBV29-1 combines with J gene TRBJ2-3, with D unresolved. This CDR3 comprises 15 residues. CDR1 and CDR2 (germline): SQVTM, ANQGSEA. Deletions cut 0 bases from V and 0 bases from J, with 10 bases between. The CDR3 DNA follows: TGCAGCGTTGAAGAACTTGCTTCTAGCACAGATACGCAGTATTTT. Protein: CSVEELASSTDTQYF.

This clone was detected ten times or more. The chain joins TRBV10-3 to TRBJ2-7; D may be TRBD1 (6 bases). CDR1 and CDR2 (germline): ENHRY, SYGVKD. Trimming removed 4 bases from V and 0 bases from J, with 19 bases in between. The CDR3 is 17 residues long. Here the CDR3 DNA reads TGTGCCATCAGTGCCCCGGCGACAGGTGGAAACTCCTACGAGCAGTACTTC. It translates to CAISAPATGGNSYEQYF.

The chain has TRBV28 and TRBJ2-7; D remains unclear. V shed 6 bases and J shed 7 bases, with 10 bases lying between them. The CDR3 spans 11 residues. Germline CDR1 reads MDHEN; CDR2 reads SYDVKM. In DNA form, the CDR3 reads TGTGCCAGCAGCTACGTGGGGGAGCAGTACTTC. Protein sequence: CASSYVGEQYF.

This clone is medium-sized in the sample. The gene calls are TRBV12-3 or TRBV12-4 and TRBJ1-2; the D gene is possibly TRBD1 (5 bases). Trimming took off 3 bases at V and 4 bases at J, with 12 bases between the two ends. CDR3 length: 14 residues. The CDR3 DNA follows: TGTGCCAGCAGTTTGAGTCAGGGAATCTATGGCTACACCTTC. This codes for CASSLSQGIYGYTF.

This clone showed up many times. CDR3 DNA: TGCAGTGCAGAGGACATGGGGGGGGGCTACAATGAGCAGTTCTTC. Encoded protein: CSAEDMGGGYNEQFF. The J gene is TRBJ2-1, the V gene TRBV20-1; 7 bases are a match to TRBD2. The ends lost 6 bases at V and 3 bases at J; junction bases unmatched: 11. This CDR3 comprises 15 residues. CDR1 is DFQATT and CDR2 is SNEGSKA in the germline V gene (reference sequence).

This clone was recorded only once. The V and J genes are TRBV20-1 and TRBJ2-1; TRBD2 agrees at 10 bases. J was trimmed by 6 bases and V by 1 base; bases with no gene match: 9. The CDR3 length is 16 residues. CDR1 DFQATT and CDR2 SNEGSKA come from the germline V gene (reference sequence). Here the CDR3 reads CSARAPTGTSVNEQFF. The CDR3 coding sequence is TGCAGTGCTAGAGCTCCCACCGGGACTAGCGTCAATGAGCAGTTCTTC.

This clone has ten or more counts. The chain uses TRBV3-1 and TRBJ1-1; TRBD1 is a possible D gene (5 bases). The germline V gene has CDR1 LGHDT and CDR2 YNNKEL (reference sequence). The CDR3 contains 14 residues. V lost 1 base to trimming and J lost 7 bases, with 13 bases between them. CDR3 coding DNA: TGTGCCAGCAGCCAAGGCGGGGGGTACTTTGAAGCTTTCTTT. This translates into CASSQGGGYFEAFF.

This clone appeared once. One end of the junction varies from germline; a read error may be responsible. The chain couples TRBV11-3 to TRBJ2-1; 8 positions agree with TRBD2. CDR1 is SGHNT, CDR2 YENEEA, per germline. This CDR3 has 13 amino acids. The CDR3 coding sequence is TGTGCCAGCAGTCCGGGACTAGTCAATGAGCGGTTCTTC. This codes for CASSPGLVNERFF.

In this sample, this clone turned up many times. The chain carries TRBV7-6 and TRBJ2-5, with TRBD2 identical over 9 bases. Germline CDR1 reads SGHVS; CDR2 reads FNYEAQ. This CDR3 spans 16 amino acids. V trimming: 4 bases; J trimming: 4 bases; junction bases outside the gene matches: 10. This CDR3 reads CASSSAAGGGGETQYF. CDR3 coding DNA: TGTGCCAGCAGCTCCGCAGCGGGAGGAGGGGGAGAGACCCAGTACTTC.

This clone was seen ten or more times. The chain uses TRBV20-1 and TRBJ1-2, with D tentatively TRBD1 (5 bases). The CDR3 has 13 residues. Trimming took off 5 bases at V and 4 bases at J, with 14 bases between the two ends. Germline loops: CDR1 DFQATT, CDR2 SNEGSKA (reference sequence). The CDR3 DNA reads as TGCAGTGCTGAGACAGAAAATTTCTATGGCTACACCTTC. Translated: CSAETENFYGYTF.

This clone occurred once. This may come from a read error, since a much larger clone is one base off. The genes are TRBV7-2 and TRBJ2-4; 9 nucleotides line up with TRBD2. The J segment lost 2 bases and the V segment lost 5 bases, leaving 10 bases of the junction unmatched. Germline V gene sequence: CDR1 SGHTA, CDR2 FQGNSA. The length of the CDR3 is 17 residues. Written as DNA, the CDR3 is TGTGCCAGCAGCCGCCGGCTAGCGGGGCTATCCAAAAACATTCAGTACTTC. Translated: CASSRRLAGLSKNIQYF.

The gene calls are TRBV20-1 and TRBJ2-1; TRBD2 agrees at 11 bases. J gave up 8 bases and V 3 bases, and 12 bases lay outside the gene matches. Germline assignment: CDR1 DFQATT and CDR2 SNEGSKA (reference sequence). CDR3 size: 16 residues. CDR3 protein: CSARPRTSGSSYEQFF. DNA for the CDR3: TGCAGTGCTAGGCCACGAACTAGCGGGAGTTCTTATGAGCAGTTCTTC.

This clone came up many times. The V call is TRBV5-1, the J call TRBJ2-3; 8 bases line up with TRBD2. The CDR3 has 14 amino acids. Per the germline V gene, CDR1 is SGHRS and CDR2 is YFSETQ. Germline trimming cut 0 bases from V and 5 bases from J; bases unmatched to any gene: 2. CDR3 region: CASSLAGGIDTQYF. CDR3 DNA: TGCGCCAGCAGCTTGGCGGGGGGGATAGATACGCAGTATTTT.

This clone has ten or more counts. The rearrangement uses TRBV29-1 and TRBJ2-5; 7 bases match TRBD2. Germline CDR1 reads SQVTM; CDR2 reads ANQGSEA. The V gene end was trimmed by 5 bases and the J gene end by 0 bases; junction bases not matched to a gene: 6. The CDR3 loop spans 14 amino acids. The CDR3 region has the DNA TGCAGCGTTCTACTAGCGCAGTACCAAGAGACCCAGTACTTC. This translates into CSVLLAQYQETQYF.

This clone was seen at least ten times. Other DNA sequences in this specimen translate into the identical CDR3. The chain couples TRBV20-1 to TRBJ2-5, with D unresolved. Germline lookup yields CDR1 DFQATT and CDR2 SNEGSKA (reference sequence). V was clipped by 2 bases and J by 2 bases, with 15 bases between them. The CDR3 sequence is 15 residues long. The CDR3 is CSARYAFTTQETQYF. The CDR3 nucleotides read TGCAGTGCTAGATACGCCTTTACTACTCAAGAGACCCAGTACTTC.